A single sample is the source of the 25 T cell receptor beta chains below, sequenced in a study of T cell responses to AZD1222 COVID-19 vaccine. Assay used: immunoSEQ multiplex PCR; TCRdb lists only in-frame clones, some missing. The table shows approximately 70,000 clones, with around three quarters occurring only once. This specimen was peripheral blood, taken 28 days after the second AZD1222 dose. The receptor source for this set is an adult who received the AZD1222 COVID-19 vaccine.

The gene calls are TRBV11-2 and TRBJ2-2, with unresolved D. CDR3 size: 13 residues. Deletions cut 6 bases from V and 6 bases from J, with 11 bases between. Germline V CDR1 and CDR2: SGHAT, FQNNGV. CDR3 residues: CASRAVRPGELFF. CDR3 coding DNA: TGTGCCAGCAGGGCGGTAAGGCCCGGGGAGCTGTTTTTT.

This clone occurred once. This chain joins TRBV19 and TRBJ1-5; TRBD1 matches 7 bases. V dropped 5 bases and J dropped 7; count of bases not matched to a gene: 11. The germline gives CDR1 LNHDA, CDR2 SQIVND (reference sequence). The length of the CDR3 is 15 residues. CDR3 nucleotides: TGTGCCAGTAGTCCCCTACCAGGGGGAGGGCAGCCCCAGCATTTT. Translation: CASSPLPGGGQPQHF.

The V and J genes are TRBV18 and TRBJ1-5; tentatively, D is TRBD1 (5 bases). The V end was cut by 3 bases, the J end by 5 bases, with 11 bases between. The length of the CDR3 is 14 residues. Germline V gene data show CDR1 as KGHSH and CDR2 as LQKENI. CDR3: CASSPWGEDQPQHF. The CDR3, as DNA: TGTGCCAGCTCACCTTGGGGGGAGGATCAGCCCCAGCATTTT.

This chain links TRBV18 with TRBJ1-4; maybe TRBD1 (6 bases). Between the trimmed V and J ends, which lost 2 bases and 7 bases, there was a span of 20 bases. The CDR3 covers 17 residues. From germline, CDR1 is KGHSH and CDR2 LQKENI. The CDR3 protein is CASSPFLGGSRGEKLFF. Here the CDR3 DNA reads TGTGCCAGCTCACCATTTCTCGGGGGCAGCCGGGGTGAAAAACTGTTTTTT.

CDR3 sequence: CASSFESSYNEQFF. The CDR3 DNA sequence: TGTGCCAGCAGTTTCGAGAGCTCCTACAATGAGCAGTTCTTC. The chain is built from TRBV27 and TRBJ2-1, with D uncertain. There are 14 residues in the CDR3. CDR1 is MNHEY, CDR2 SMNVEV, per germline (reference sequence). The V end was cut by 3 bases, the J end by 0 bases, with 6 bases between.

The chain recombines TRBV7-6 with TRBJ2-1; 7 bases match TRBD2. Germline V CDR1 and CDR2: SGHVS, FNYEAQ. V lost 2 bases to trimming and J lost 5 bases; unmatched junction nucleotides: 6. The CDR3 spans 15 residues. The CDR3 DNA reads as TGTGCCAGCAGCTTAAGAGGGAGGGCGAACAATGAGCAGTTCTTC. It codes for CASSLRGRANNEQFF.

This chain uses TRBV30 with TRBJ1-1; D is uncertain. Trimming pared 7 bases from V and 5 bases from J, leaving 11 bases between. CDR3 size: 11 residues. Germline CDR1 GTSNPN, CDR2 SVGIG (reference sequence). The chain's CDR3 is CAFRRVTEAFF. The CDR3 DNA follows: TGTGCCTTCCGGAGGGTAACTGAAGCTTTCTTT.

V and J are TRBV30 and TRBJ2-7, with D perhaps matching TRBD2 (5 bases). The CDR3 runs 12 residues. Germline CDR1 GTSNPN, CDR2 SVGIG (reference sequence). V was pared by 5 bases and J by 3 bases, with 11 bases between. The DNA for the CDR3 is TGTGCCTGGGACCGGGGTTACTACGAGCAGTACTTC. Translation: CAWDRGYYEQYF.

This chain links TRBV7-8 with TRBJ2-3, with D perhaps TRBD2 (5 bases). The germline gives CDR1 SGHVS, CDR2 FQNEAQ. With 2 bases removed from V and 6 bases from J, the gap between germline ends came to 15 bases. This CDR3 is built from 15 residues. The DNA for the CDR3 is TGTGCCAGCAGCTTATTGGAGGCTTTTATCGATACGCAGTATTTT. Protein product: CASSLLEAFIDTQYF.

The J gene is TRBJ2-7, the V gene TRBV10-2, with D unclear. The CDR3 contains 14 residues. The germline V gene encodes CDR1 WSHSY and CDR2 SAAADI. V lost 3 bases and J lost 3, with 12 bases in between. CDR3 protein: CASSEGAFSYEQYF. DNA of the CDR3: TGCGCCAGCAGTGAAGGCGCCTTCAGCTACGAGCAGTACTTC.

This rearrangement joins TRBV24-1 to TRBJ1-2, with 9 positions matching TRBD1. The CDR3 runs to 16 residues. Germline CDR1 reads KGHDR; CDR2 reads SFDVKD. The V segment lost 3 bases and the J segment 8 bases; nucleotides outside the gene matches: 12. Here the CDR3 reads CATSDTVQGAQRGYTF. In nucleotides, the CDR3 is TGTGCCACCAGTGATACCGTACAGGGGGCGCAGAGAGGCTACACCTTC.

The sample holds a few counts of this clone. This chain joins TRBV19 and TRBJ1-1; a possible D gene is TRBD1 (6 bases). V gave up 5 bases and J gave up 6 bases, with 10 bases separating them. Germline V gene data show CDR1 as LNHDA and CDR2 as SQIVND (reference sequence). The CDR3 is 12 amino acids. The CDR3 region is CASSERGAEAFF. In DNA, the CDR3 is TGTGCCAGTAGTGAGAGGGGGGCTGAAGCTTTCTTT. The full variable domain, in which reference TRBV19 and TRBJ1-1 provide the parts outside the CDR3, is DGGITQSPKYLFRKEGQNVTLSCEQNLNHDAMYWYRQDPGQGLRLIYYSQIVNDFQKGDIAEGYSVSREKKESFPLTVTSAQKNPTAFYLCASSERGAEAFFGQGTRLTVV.

The genes are TRBV3-1 (or the pseudogene TRBV3-2) and TRBJ2-5; tentatively, D is TRBD2 (7 bases). The CDR3 loop spans 16 amino acids. Germline CDR1 and CDR2: LGHDT and YNNKEL (reference sequence). V shed 0 bases and J shed 5 bases, with 16 bases lying between them. The DNA for the CDR3 is TGTGCCAGCAGCCAAGATGGAGGGGGGGCGTCGGAGACCCAGTACTTC. Translating gives CASSQDGGGASETQYF.

The J gene is TRBJ2-1, the V gene TRBV9; TRBD1 matches 7 bases. CDR1 and CDR2 from the germline V gene are SGDLS and YYNGEE. V shed 3 bases and J 8 bases; nucleotides not matched to a gene: 2. This CDR3 has 12 residues. The CDR3 nucleotides read TGTGCCAGCAGCGACAGGGGCCATGAGCAGTTCTTC. It codes for CASSDRGHEQFF.

The gene calls are TRBV4-2 and TRBJ2-5; D is tentatively TRBD1 or TRBD2 (5 bases each). V gave up 0 bases and J gave up 3 bases, with 11 bases separating them. The CDR3 contains 15 residues. Germline values: CDR1 LGHNA, CDR2 YNFKEQ. The chain's CDR3 is CASSQDPGPEETQYF. Here the CDR3 DNA reads TGTGCCAGCAGCCAAGACCCGGGACCAGAAGAGACCCAGTACTTC.

This clone was found a few times. This chain connects TRBV6-5 to TRBJ1-6; D uncertain. Germline V gene sequence: CDR1 MNHEY, CDR2 SVGAGI. This CDR3 contains 13 residues. V was trimmed by 6 bases and J by 9 bases, leaving 12 bases between them. The CDR3 region has the DNA TGTGCCAGCAGACCCCGGGCCCCTTCACCCCTCCACTTT. This translates into CASRPRAPSPLHF.

The J gene is TRBJ2-7, the V gene TRBV9, with unresolved D. The V gene's germline CDR1 is SGDLS and CDR2 YYNGEE. The V end was cut by 0 bases, the J end by 3 bases, with 10 bases between. The CDR3 length is 14 residues. CDR3 in amino acids: CASSVEVTGYEQYF. In DNA form, the CDR3 reads TGTGCCAGCAGCGTAGAAGTGACGGGCTACGAGCAGTACTTC. Full variable domain (remainder filled in from reference TRBV9 and TRBJ2-7): DSGVTQTPKHLITATGQRVTLRCSPRSGDLSVYWYQQSLDQGLQFLIQYYNGEERAKGNILERFSAQQFPDLHSELNLSSLELGDSALYFCASSVEVTGYEQYFGPGTRLTVT.

The J gene is TRBJ1-6, the V gene TRBV11-2; D may be TRBD1 (5 bases). Germline values: CDR1 SGHAT, CDR2 FQNNGV. This CDR3 has 14 amino acids. The V end was cut by 4 bases, the J end by 7 bases, with 11 bases between. CDR3 in DNA: TGTGCCAGCAGCTGGGACCCCTGGAATTCACCCCTCCACTTT. Encoded protein: CASSWDPWNSPLHF.

The chain couples TRBV28 to TRBJ2-7; 10 nucleotides match TRBD1. The CDR3 runs to 14 residues. From germline, CDR1 is MDHEN and CDR2 SYDVKM. The CDR3 DNA follows: TGTGCTCTTAACTCCGGGGACAGGGGATACGAGCAGTACTTC. Translating it yields CALNSGDRGYEQYF.

The CDR3, as DNA: TGTGCCAGCAGTTTGGAGGATGGAGAAAAACTGTTTTTT. It yields the protein CASSLEDGEKLFF. V usage is TRBV12-3 or TRBV12-4 and J usage is TRBJ1-4; D is ambiguous. Trimming cost V 3 bases and J 8 bases, with 10 bases left between them. CDR3 length equals 13 residues.

This clone was detected only once. The chain carries TRBV9 and TRBJ2-7, with TRBD1 matching over 9 bases. With V trimmed by 0 bases and J by 3 bases, 4 bases remained unmatched. The CDR3 is made up of 15 amino acids. Per germline, CDR1 SGDLS and CDR2 YYNGEE. The CDR3 DNA sequence: TGTGCCAGCAGCGTAGCAGAGACAGGGGGCTACGAGCAGTACTTC. Translated: CASSVAETGGYEQYF.

V gene TRBV2 combines with J gene TRBJ1-1; D gene ambiguous. The CDR3 consists of 12 residues. V was trimmed by 3 bases and J by 10 bases, leaving 12 bases between them. The germline CDR1 and CDR2 sequences are SNHLY and FYNNEI. DNA of the CDR3: TGTGCCAGCAGTGATGCTGGGATCGGAGCTTTCTTT. Protein: CASSDAGIGAFF.

The chain uses TRBV6-5 and TRBJ1-1; perhaps TRBD1 as D (5 bases). Germline CDR1 reads MNHEY; CDR2 reads SVGAGI. This CDR3 has 15 residues. V was clipped by 6 bases and J by 0 bases, with 14 bases between them. The chain's CDR3 is CASRGDGGMNTEAFF. The CDR3, as DNA: TGTGCCAGCAGGGGGGACGGAGGGATGAACACTGAAGCTTTCTTT.

The gene calls are TRBV18 and TRBJ2-7; 7 bases are a match to TRBD1. Trimming took 6 bases from V and 6 from J; bases not matched to a gene: 11. CDR1 is KGHSH and CDR2 is LQKENI in the germline V gene. The CDR3 extends over 14 amino acids. The CDR3 protein is CASSPRQGLGEQYF. The CDR3 bases are TGTGCCAGCTCTCCGAGACAGGGCTTAGGCGAGCAGTACTTC.

The chain combines TRBV6-1 with TRBJ1-5; D is unresolved. CDR3 length: 13 amino acids. Germline loops: CDR1 MNHNS, CDR2 SASEGT. Trimming cost V 3 bases and J 5 bases, with 8 bases left between them. The CDR3, as DNA: TGTGCCAGCAGTGATAGGTGGGATCAGCCCCAGCATTTT. This sequence encodes CASSDRWDQPQHF.